This T cell receptor beta chain was sequenced during a study of blood T cell repertoires in COVID-19. Study summary: Acute and convalescent COVID-19 specimens originated in the United States, Italy and Spain.

Seattle-derived patients entered the study during active infection and were followed longitudinally. The length of the CDR3 is 16 residues. Germline CDR1 MNHEY, CDR2 SMNVEV (reference sequence). V dropped 5 bases and J dropped 2 bases, with 16 bases sitting between them. Per the original methods: By means of reference gene primer amplification, nucleated cell counts were estimated. Only in-frame clones appear in the TCRdb table, and some are missing; sequencing was by immunoSEQ multiplex PCR. That table is the source of V, J and clone size, and D and trimming were worked out from the DNA. The data contain roughly 410,000 clones, over 75% of them singletons.

Source material: peripheral blood. The TCR originated in a woman aged 40 to 50 with COVID-19, enrolled during active disease. The V gene is TRBV27, the J gene TRBJ1-3; D unresolved. The CDR3 DNA reads TGTGCCAGCAGTCCCACCCTGGGGAGAGCTGGAAACACCATATATTTT. Amino acid sequence: CASSPTLGRAGNTIYF.